This T cell receptor beta chain comes out of a study of T-cell reconstitution after alpha-beta-depleted transplantation in children. This clonotype was observed at least ten times. A library of TCRbeta sequences, prepared with unique molecular identifiers, was generated. A single record per CDR3 protein comes from TCRdb applying MiXCR to the PCR reads. The sample consists of roughly 170,000 distinct CDR3 sequences, roughly 7.5% of them appearing once. The CDR3 is 16 amino acids. The V segment lost 7 bases and the J segment 1 base; nucleotides outside the gene matches: 9. The material was PBMCs from the stem cell graft donor, obtained from the stem cell graft. The receptor's source is a human donor who donated a stem cell graft to a child with Wiskott-Aldrich syndrome. J is TRBJ2-3 and V is TRBV12-3 or TRBV12-4; 9 positions match TRBD2. CDR3 sequence reads: CASTLLSGRRTDTQYF. The CDR3 DNA reads TGTGCCAGCACCCTACTTAGCGGGAGACGCACAGATACGCAGTATTTT.